This TCR beta chain was captured in a study of blood T cell repertoires in COVID-19. Method: immunoSEQ multiplex PCR; TCRdb's copy keeps in-frame clones and lacks some. Among 190,000 or so clones, around 87% were seen once, and the ten largest hold more than 2%. This clone was seen many times. Other nucleotide sequences in the sample specify the same CDR3. Trimming pared 4 bases from V and 1 base from J, leaving 7 bases between. CDR1 is SNHLY and CDR2 is FYNNEI in the germline V gene. The CDR3 covers 13 residues. The material sequenced was PBMCs or T cells enriched from blood (not recorded which). This clonotype was obtained from a woman aged 25 to 45 who had recovered from COVID-19. This chain joins TRBV2 and TRBJ1-1, with D maybe TRBD1 (5 bases). The CDR3 coding sequence is TGTGCCAGCAGTGGACAGCGGAACACTGAAGCTTTCTTT. It translates to CASSGQRNTEAFF.